This T cell receptor (beta chain) was profiled in a study of blood T cells in healthy people across ages. From germline, CDR1 is DFQATT and CDR2 SNEGSKA (reference sequence). This CDR3 contains 16 residues. A sample-barcoded 5' primer and a J-beta primer mix were used in a second PCR of roughly 7 to 12 cycles. TCRdb recomputed calls from the 5' RACE reads with MiXCR, one row per CDR3 protein. The table has about 680,000 distinct CDR3 sequences, approximately 49% seen once. The rearrangement uses TRBV20-1 and TRBJ1-2, with 9 bases that match TRBD1. Material: blood. The source of this sequence is a woman aged 55-70 years in good health. As DNA, the CDR3 is TGCAGAGCTGAGTCCGGGACAGGGATTGGTGGCTATGGCTACACCTTC. Encoded protein: CRAESGTGIGGYGYTF.